The entry that follows covers one T cell receptor beta chain sequence. The record originates from a study of blood T cell repertoires in COVID-19. The germline V gene encodes CDR1 SGHRS and CDR2 YFSETQ. The CDR3 extends over 14 amino acids. Trimming stripped 7 bases from V and 0 bases from J, with 12 bases between. Study processing details: Researchers report that nucleated cell counts were estimated from reference gene primer amplification. Assay used: immunoSEQ multiplex PCR; TCRdb lists only in-frame clones, some missing. That table gives V, J and clone size, and the DNA gave D and trimming. The sample consists of roughly 230,000 clones, roughly 86% of them appearing once.

This sequence joins TRBV5-1 and TRBJ2-3; no clear D. Input material: peripheral blood. This receptor was taken from a man over 45 with acute or convalescent COVID-19. DNA for the CDR3: TGCGCCAGCGCCCCATCGGGTAGCACAGATACGCAGTATTTT. Its translation is CASAPSGSTDTQYF.